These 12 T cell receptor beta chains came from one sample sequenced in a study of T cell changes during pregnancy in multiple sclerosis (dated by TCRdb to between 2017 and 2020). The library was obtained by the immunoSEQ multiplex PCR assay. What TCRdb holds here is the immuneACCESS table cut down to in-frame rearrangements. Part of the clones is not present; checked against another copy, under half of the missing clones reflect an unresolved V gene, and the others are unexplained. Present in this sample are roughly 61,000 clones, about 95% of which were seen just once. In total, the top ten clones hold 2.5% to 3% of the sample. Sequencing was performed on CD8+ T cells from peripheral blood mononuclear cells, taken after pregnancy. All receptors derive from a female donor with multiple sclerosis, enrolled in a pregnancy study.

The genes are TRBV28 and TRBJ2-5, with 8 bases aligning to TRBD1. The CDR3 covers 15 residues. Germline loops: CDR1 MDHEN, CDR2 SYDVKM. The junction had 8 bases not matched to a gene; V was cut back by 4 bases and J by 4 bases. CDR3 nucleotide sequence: TGTGCCAGCAGTTCCGGGACAGGCCCCGGAGAGACCCAGTACTTC. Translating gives CASSSGTGPGETQYF.

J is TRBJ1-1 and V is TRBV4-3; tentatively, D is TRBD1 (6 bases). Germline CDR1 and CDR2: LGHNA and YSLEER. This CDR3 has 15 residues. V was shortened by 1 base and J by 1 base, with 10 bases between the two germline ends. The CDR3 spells CASSQGETGNTEAFF. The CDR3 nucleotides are TGCGCCAGCAGCCAAGGGGAGACAGGGAACACTGAAGCTTTCTTT.

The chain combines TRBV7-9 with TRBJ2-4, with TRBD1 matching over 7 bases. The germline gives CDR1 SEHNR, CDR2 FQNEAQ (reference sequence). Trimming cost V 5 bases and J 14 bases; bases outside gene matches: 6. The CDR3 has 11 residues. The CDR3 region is CASSPDRAKYF. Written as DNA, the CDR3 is TGTGCCAGCAGCCCCGACAGGGCTAAGTACTTC.

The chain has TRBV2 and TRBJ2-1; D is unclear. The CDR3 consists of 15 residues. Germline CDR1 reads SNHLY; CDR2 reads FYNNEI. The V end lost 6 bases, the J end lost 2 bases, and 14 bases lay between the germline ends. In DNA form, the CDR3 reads TGTGCCAGCAGGCTCCCAGAGGATCCCTACAATGAGCAGTTCTTC. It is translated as CASRLPEDPYNEQFF.

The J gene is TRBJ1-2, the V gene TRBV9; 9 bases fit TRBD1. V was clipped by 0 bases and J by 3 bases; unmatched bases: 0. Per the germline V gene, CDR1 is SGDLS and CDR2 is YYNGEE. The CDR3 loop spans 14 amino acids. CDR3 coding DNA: TGTGCCAGCAGCGTAGGGACAGGGGACTATGGCTACACCTTC. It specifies CASSVGTGDYGYTF.

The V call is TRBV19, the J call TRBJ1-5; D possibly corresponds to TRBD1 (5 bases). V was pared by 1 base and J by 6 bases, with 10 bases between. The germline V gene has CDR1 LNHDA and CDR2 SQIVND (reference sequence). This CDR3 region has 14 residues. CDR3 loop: CASSIGGLGQPQHF. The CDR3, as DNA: TGTGCCAGTAGTATAGGGGGACTAGGTCAGCCCCAGCATTTT.

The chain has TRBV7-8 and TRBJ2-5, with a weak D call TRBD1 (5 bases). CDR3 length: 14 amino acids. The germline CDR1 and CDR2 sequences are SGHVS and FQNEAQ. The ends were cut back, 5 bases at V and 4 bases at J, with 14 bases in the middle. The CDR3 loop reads CASSLPRQRETQYF. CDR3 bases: TGTGCCAGCAGCCTCCCACGACAGAGAGAGACCCAGTACTTC.

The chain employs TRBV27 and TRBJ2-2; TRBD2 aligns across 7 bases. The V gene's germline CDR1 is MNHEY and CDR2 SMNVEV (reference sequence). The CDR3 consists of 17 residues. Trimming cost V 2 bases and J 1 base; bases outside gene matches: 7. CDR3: CASSLDLAEMNTGELFF. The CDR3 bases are TGTGCCAGCAGTTTAGACCTAGCGGAGATGAACACCGGGGAGCTGTTTTTT.

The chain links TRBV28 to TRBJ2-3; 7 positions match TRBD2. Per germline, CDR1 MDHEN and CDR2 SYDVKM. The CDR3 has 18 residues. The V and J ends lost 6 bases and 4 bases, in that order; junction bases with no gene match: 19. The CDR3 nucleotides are TGTGCCAGCAGGCGGCTCCGGCTCGGGGCGGGAGAGGCAGATACGCAGTATTTT. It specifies CASRRLRLGAGEADTQYF. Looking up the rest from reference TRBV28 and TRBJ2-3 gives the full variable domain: DVKVTQSSRYLVKRTGEKVFLECVQDMDHENMFWYRQDPGLGLRLIYFSYDVKMKEKGDIPEGYSVSREKKERFSLILESASTNQTSMYLCASRRLRLGAGEADTQYFGPGTRLTVL.

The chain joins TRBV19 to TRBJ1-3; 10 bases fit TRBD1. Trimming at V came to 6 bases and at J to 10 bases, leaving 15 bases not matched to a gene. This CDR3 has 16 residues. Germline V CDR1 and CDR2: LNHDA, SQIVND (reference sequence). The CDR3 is CASRGTGDEGYDTIYF. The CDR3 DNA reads TGTGCCAGTAGGGGGACAGGGGACGAGGGCTACGATACCATATATTTT.

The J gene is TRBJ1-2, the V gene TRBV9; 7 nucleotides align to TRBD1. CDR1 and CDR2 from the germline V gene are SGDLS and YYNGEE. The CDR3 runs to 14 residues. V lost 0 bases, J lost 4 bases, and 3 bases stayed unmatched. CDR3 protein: CASSVGQGFYGYTF. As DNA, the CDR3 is TGTGCCAGCAGCGTAGGACAGGGTTTCTATGGCTACACCTTC.

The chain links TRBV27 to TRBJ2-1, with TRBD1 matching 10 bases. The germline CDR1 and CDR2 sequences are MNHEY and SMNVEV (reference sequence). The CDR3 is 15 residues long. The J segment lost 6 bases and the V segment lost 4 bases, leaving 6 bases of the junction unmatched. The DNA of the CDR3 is TGTGCCAGCAGTTCCCCGGGACAGGGGATCAATGAGCAGTTCTTC. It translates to CASSSPGQGINEQFF.